This record looks at one TCR beta chain sequence and its context. Its matching antigen is unknown. The read ends 3 residues before the CDR3 terminus; that terminus is restored from the germline J gene. The same CDR3 can be traced to other DNA sequences in this sample. The sample comes from a study of T cells in women clearing cervical HPV infection. Study information: No precancer developed; the control's incident HPV16 infection cleared within 12 months. HLA type stays a possible confounder, typing being limited. Case blood drawn at lesion detection; control blood after infection cleared. Findings and caveats of the study: Cases and controls were distinguished at AUC about 0.86 by richness and V genes.

The CDR3 contains 16 residues. Germline CDR1 GTSNPN, CDR2 SVGIG (reference sequence). V lost 2 bases to trimming and J lost 7 bases, with 21 bases between them. Measured with immunoSEQ multiplex PCR; TCRdb has only the in-frame clones, and not every one. Its table records some 46,000 clones. The source material was blood buffy coat. The J gene is TRBJ1-3, the V gene TRBV30; D possibly corresponds to TRBD1 (5 bases). This TCR derives from a woman between 18 and 70 years old with a cervical HPV16 infection that either progressed to CIN3+ or cleared (not recorded which). The DNA read from the CDR3 is TGTGCCTGGAGTACCCCCGCGTACAGGCTGGGGAACACC. As protein: CAWSTPAYRLGNT. The whole CDR3 sequence is CAWSTPAYRLGNTIYF.